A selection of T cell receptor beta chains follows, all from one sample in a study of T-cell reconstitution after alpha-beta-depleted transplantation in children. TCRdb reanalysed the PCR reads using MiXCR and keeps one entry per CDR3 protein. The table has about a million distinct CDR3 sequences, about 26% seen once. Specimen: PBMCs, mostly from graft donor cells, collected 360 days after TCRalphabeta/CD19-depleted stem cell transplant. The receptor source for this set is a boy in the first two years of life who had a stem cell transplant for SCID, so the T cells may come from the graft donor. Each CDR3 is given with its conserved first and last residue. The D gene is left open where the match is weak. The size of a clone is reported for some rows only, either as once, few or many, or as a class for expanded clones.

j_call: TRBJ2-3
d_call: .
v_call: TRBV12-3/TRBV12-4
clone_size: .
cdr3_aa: CASSFEGTPHTQYF
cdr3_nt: TGTGCCAGCAGTTTCGAGGGGACTCCCCATACGCAGTATTTT

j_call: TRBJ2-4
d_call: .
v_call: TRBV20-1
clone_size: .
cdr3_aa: CSARVHGLAKNIQYF
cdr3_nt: TGCAGTGCTAGAGTCCATGGGCTAGCCAAAAACATTCAGTACTTC

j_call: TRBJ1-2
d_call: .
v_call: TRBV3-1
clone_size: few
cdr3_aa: CASSQARGGGYGYTF
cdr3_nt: TGTGCCAGCAGCCAAGCCAGGGGAGGAGGGTATGGCTACACCTTC

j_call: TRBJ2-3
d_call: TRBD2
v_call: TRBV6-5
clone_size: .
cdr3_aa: CASSYPSGGKDTQYF
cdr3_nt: TGTGCCAGCAGTTATCCTAGCGGGGGAAAAGATACGCAGTATTTT

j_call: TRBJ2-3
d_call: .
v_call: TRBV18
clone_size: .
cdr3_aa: CASSPRLGLSTDTQYF
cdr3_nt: TGTGCCAGCTCACCACGCCTGGGACTTTCAACAGATACGCAGTATTTT

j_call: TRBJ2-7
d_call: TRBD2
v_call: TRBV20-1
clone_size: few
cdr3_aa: CSAREGNSYEQYF
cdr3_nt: TGCAGTGCCCGGGAGGGGAACTCCTACGAGCAGTACTTC

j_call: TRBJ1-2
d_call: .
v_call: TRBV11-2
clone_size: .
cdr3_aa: CASSFYREWDGYTF
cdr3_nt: TGTGCCAGCAGCTTCTACAGGGAGTGGGATGGCTACACCTTC

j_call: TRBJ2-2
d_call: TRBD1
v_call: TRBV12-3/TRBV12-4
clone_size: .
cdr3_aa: CASSTGTGSGELFF
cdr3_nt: TGTGCCAGCAGTACCGGGACAGGGTCCGGGGAGCTGTTTTTT

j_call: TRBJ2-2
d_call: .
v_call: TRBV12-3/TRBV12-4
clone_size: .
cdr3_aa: CASSFRALARNTGELFF
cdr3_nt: TGTGCCAGCAGTTTCCGGGCACTGGCTCGGAACACCGGGGAGCTGTTTTTT

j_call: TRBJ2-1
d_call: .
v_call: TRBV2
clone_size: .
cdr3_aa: CASRAVAYSSYNEQFF
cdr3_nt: TGTGCCAGCAGGGCGGTAGCTTATAGCTCCTACAATGAGCAGTTCTTC

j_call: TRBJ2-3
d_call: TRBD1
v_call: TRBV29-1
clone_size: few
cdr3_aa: CSVYLDRGGADTQYF
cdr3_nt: TGCAGCGTTTACCTAGACAGGGGAGGCGCAGATACGCAGTATTTT

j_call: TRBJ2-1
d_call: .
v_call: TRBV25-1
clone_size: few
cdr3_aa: CASSEGLTGSEQFF
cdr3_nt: TGTGCCAGCAGTGAGGGACTCACGGGGAGTGAGCAGTTCTTC

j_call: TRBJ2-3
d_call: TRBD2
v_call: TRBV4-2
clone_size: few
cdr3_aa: CASSQDSGGEDTQYF
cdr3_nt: TGTGCCAGCAGCCAAGATAGCGGGGGGGAGGATACGCAGTATTTT

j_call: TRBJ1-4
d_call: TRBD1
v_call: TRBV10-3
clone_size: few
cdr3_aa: CAISGGQGTGDEKLFF
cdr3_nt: TGTGCCATCAGTGGGGGACAGGGCACGGGAGACGAAAAACTGTTTTTT

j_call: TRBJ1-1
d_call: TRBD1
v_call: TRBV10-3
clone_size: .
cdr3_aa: CAPHPGQGLTEAFF
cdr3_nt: TGTGCCCCCCACCCGGGACAGGGGTTGACTGAAGCTTTCTTT

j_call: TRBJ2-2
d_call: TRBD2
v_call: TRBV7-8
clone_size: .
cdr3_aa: CASSPRLAGSLRGTGELFF
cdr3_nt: TGTGCCAGCAGCCCGAGACTAGCGGGGTCCCTTAGAGGCACCGGGGAGCTGTTTTTT

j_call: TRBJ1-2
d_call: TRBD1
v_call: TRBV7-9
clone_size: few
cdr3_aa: CASSPQGQSYGYTF
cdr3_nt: TGTGCCAGCAGCCCCCAGGGACAGAGCTATGGCTACACCTTC

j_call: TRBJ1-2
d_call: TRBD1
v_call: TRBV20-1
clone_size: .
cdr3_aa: CSARPRGQNYGYTF
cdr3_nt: TGCAGTGCTAGACCCCGGGGACAGAACTATGGCTACACCTTC

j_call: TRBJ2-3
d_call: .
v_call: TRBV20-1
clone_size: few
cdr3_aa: CSARDQGGAADTQYF
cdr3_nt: TGCAGTGCTAGAGATCAAGGTGGGGCGGCAGATACGCAGTATTTT

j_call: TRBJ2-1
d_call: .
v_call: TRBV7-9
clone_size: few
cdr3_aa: CASSLRQLYNEQFF
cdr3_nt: TGTGCCAGCAGCTTAAGACAGTTATACAATGAGCAGTTCTTC

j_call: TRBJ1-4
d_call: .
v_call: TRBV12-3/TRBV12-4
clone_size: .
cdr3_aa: CASSLARDEKLFF
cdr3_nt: TGTGCCAGCAGTTTAGCCAGGGATGAAAAACTGTTTTTT

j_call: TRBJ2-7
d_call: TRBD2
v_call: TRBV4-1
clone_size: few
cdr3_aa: CASSRINGGTTVYEQYF
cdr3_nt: TGCGCCAGCAGCCGAATCAATGGCGGGACTACAGTTTACGAGCAGTACTTC

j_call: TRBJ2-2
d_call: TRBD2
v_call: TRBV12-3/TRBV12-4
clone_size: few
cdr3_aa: CASSPGTSAGELFF
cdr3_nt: TGTGCCAGCAGTCCCGGGACTAGCGCCGGGGAGCTGTTTTTT

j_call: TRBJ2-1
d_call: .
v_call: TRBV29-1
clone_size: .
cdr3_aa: CSAIFSAIQFF
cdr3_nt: TGCAGCGCCATTTTTTCCGCTATCCAGTTCTTC

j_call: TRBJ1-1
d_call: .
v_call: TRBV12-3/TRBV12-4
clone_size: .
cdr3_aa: CASSPYFDRLYNTEAFF
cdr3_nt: TGTGCCAGCAGCCCGTACTTCGACAGGCTCTATAACACTGAAGCTTTCTTT

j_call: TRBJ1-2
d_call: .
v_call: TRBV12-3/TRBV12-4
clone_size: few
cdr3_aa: CASSHFGQNYGYTF
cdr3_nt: TGTGCCAGCAGCCATTTCGGACAGAACTATGGCTACACCTTC

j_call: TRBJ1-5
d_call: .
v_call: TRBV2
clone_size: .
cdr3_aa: CASSYQGPGNQPQHF
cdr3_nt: TGTGCCAGCAGCTATCAGGGGCCGGGCAATCAGCCCCAGCATTTT

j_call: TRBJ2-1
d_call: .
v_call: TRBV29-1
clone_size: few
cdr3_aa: CSVEALGSYNEQFF
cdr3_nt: TGCAGCGTTGAAGCCCTCGGGTCATACAATGAGCAGTTCTTC

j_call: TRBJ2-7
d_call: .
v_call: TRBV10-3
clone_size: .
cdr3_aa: CAIAATTYEQYF
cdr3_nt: TGTGCCATCGCAGCCACCACCTACGAGCAGTACTTC

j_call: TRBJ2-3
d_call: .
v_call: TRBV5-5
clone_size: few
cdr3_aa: CASSLGVFSHDTQYF
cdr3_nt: TGTGCCAGCAGCTTGGGGGTCTTCTCCCATGATACGCAGTATTTT

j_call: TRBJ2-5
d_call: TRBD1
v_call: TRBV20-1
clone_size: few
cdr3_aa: CSARDRVQETQYF
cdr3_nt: TGCAGTGCCCGGGACAGGGTGCAAGAGACCCAGTACTTC

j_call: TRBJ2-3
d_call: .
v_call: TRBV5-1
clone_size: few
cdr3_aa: CASTTSTGPRTDTQYF
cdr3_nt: TGCGCCAGCACCACTTCCACAGGTCCACGCACAGATACGCAGTATTTT

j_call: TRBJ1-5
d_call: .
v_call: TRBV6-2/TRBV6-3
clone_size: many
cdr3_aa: CASSYRGKDQPQHF
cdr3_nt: TGTGCCAGCAGTTACCGTGGAAAGGATCAGCCCCAGCATTTT

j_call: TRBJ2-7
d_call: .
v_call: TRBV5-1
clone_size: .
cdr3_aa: CASSPQVVGAGNSDRYYEQYF
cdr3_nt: TGCGCCAGCAGCCCCCAAGTGGTGGGGGCAGGGAATTCCGATCGGTACTACGAGCAGTACTTC

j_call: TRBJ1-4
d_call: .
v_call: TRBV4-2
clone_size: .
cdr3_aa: CASSQEEGANEKLFF
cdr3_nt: TGTGCCAGCAGCCAAGAAGAAGGGGCTAATGAAAAACTGTTTTTT

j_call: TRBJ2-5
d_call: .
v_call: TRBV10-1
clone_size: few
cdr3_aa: CASSERRFGQETQYF
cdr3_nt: TGCGCCAGCAGTGAGAGGAGGTTTGGCCAAGAGACCCAGTACTTC

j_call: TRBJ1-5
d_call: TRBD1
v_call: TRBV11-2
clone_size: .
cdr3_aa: CASSFRLDRDPGQPQHF
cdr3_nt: TGTGCCAGCAGCTTTCGTTTGGACAGGGACCCGGGTCAGCCCCAGCATTTT

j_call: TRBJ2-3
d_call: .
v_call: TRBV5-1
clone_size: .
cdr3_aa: CASSRDGGSTDTQYF
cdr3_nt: TGCGCCAGCAGCCGCGATGGGGGCAGCACAGATACGCAGTATTTT

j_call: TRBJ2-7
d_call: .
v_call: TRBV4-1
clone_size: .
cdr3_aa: CASSPLAPFPEFFYEQYF
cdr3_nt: TGCGCCAGCAGCCCCTTGGCACCATTCCCGGAGTTTTTCTACGAGCAGTACTTC

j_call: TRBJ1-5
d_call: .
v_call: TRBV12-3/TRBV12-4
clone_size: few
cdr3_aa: CASSLKDTNQPQHF
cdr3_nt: TGTGCCAGCAGTTTAAAGGACACCAATCAGCCCCAGCATTTT

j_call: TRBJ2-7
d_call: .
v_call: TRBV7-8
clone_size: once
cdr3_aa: CASSLDTVGALYEQYF
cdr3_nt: TGTGCCAGCAGCCTAGATACGGTGGGGGCCTTATACGAGCAGTACTTC

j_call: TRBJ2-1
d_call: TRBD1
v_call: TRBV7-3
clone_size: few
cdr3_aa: CASSPQTGSSYNEQFF
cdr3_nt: TGTGCCAGCAGCCCCCAGACAGGGTCTTCCTACAATGAGCAGTTCTTC

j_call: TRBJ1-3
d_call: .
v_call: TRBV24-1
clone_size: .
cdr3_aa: CATSDFKNPGNTIYF
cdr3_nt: TGTGCCACCAGTGATTTCAAGAACCCTGGAAACACCATATATTTT

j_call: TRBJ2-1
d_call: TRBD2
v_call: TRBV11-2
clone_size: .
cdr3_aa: CASSLELAGAFSYNEQFF
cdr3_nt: TGTGCCAGCAGCTTGGAGCTAGCGGGGGCCTTCTCCTACAATGAGCAGTTCTTC

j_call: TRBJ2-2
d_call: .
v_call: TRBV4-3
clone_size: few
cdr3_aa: CASSQEASTGGELFF
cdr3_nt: TGCGCCAGCAGCCAAGAAGCCAGCACGGGCGGGGAGCTGTTTTTT